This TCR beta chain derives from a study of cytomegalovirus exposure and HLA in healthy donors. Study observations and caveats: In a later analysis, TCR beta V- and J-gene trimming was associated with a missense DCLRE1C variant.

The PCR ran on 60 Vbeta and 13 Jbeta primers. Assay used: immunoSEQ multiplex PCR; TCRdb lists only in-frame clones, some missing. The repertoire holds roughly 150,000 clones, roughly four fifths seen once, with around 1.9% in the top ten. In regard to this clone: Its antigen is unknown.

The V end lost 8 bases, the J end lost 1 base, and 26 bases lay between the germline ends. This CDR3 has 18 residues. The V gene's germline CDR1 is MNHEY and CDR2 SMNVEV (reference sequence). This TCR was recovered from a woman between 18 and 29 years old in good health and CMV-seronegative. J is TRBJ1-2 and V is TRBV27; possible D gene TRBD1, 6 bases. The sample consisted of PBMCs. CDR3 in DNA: TGTGCCAGCGGAAGCAGGAGGACAGAACCTATGAATAACTATGGCTACACCTTC. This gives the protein CASGSRRTEPMNNYGYTF.